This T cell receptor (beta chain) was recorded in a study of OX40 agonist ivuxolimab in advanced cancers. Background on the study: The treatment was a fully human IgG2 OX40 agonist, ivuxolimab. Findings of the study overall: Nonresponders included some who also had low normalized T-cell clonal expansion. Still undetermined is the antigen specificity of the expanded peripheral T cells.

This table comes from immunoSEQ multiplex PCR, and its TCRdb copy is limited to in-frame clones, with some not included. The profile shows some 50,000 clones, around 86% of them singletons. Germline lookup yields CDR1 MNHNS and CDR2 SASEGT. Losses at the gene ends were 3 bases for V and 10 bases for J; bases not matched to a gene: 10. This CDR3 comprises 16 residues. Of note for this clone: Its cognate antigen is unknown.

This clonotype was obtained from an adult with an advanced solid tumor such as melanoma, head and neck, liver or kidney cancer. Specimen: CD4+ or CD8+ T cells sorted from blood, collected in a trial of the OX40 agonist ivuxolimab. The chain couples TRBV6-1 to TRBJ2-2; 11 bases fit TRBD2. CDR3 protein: CASSDLGGLAGKELFF. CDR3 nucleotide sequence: TGTGCCAGCAGTGATTTGGGAGGACTAGCGGGCAAGGAGCTGTTTTTT.